The source of this TCR beta chain is a study of T cell repertoires in cytomegalovirus infection. TCRdb ran MiXCR on the reads and lists one entry per CDR3 protein. The data show 700,000 to 900,000 distinct CDR3 sequences, under 35% seen once. As regards this clonotype: What it recognizes is unknown.

The J segment lost 6 bases and the V segment lost 2 bases, leaving 7 bases of the junction unmatched. The CDR3 extends over 15 amino acids. Germline V gene lookup returns CDR1 SNHLY and CDR2 FYNNEI. This TCR derives from a human donor in good health (CMV status not recorded). Some clones in this sample may be carry-over from other donors' samples. V usage is TRBV2 and J usage is TRBJ2-3, with 8 positions matching TRBD2. Here the sequenced sample was cultured CD8+ T cells from PBMCs, taken from culture after CMV antigen stimulation. The chain's CDR3 is CASSESRAGADTQYF. CDR3 DNA sequence: TGTGCCAGCAGTGAATCCCGAGCGGGGGCCGATACGCAGTATTTT.